This is a list of T cell receptor beta chains from one sample in a study of beta chain features in type 1 diabetes. Assay used: immunoSEQ multiplex PCR; TCRdb lists only in-frame clones, some missing. The repertoire consists of 250,000 to 350,000 clones, with about 14% occurring once and the leading ten covering around 7%. Sample: central memory CD4+ T cells from blood. Receptors were obtained from a young man in good health. Both conserved end residues are part of each CDR3. Fields, in order: D gene, V gene, J gene, clone size, CDR3 protein, CDR3 DNA. D genes are given only for firm matches. The listing skips clone size in some rows; elsewhere it reads once, few, many or a size class.

-	TRBV5-6	TRBJ2-5	-	CASSQRLPGGETQYF	TGTGCCAGCAGCCAGCGGCTCCCTGGTGGGGAGACCCAGTACTTC
-	TRBV9	TRBJ2-5	-	CASSETGYQETQYF	TGTGCCAGCAGCGAAACAGGGTACCAAGAGACCCAGTACTTC
TRBD2	TRBV4-3	TRBJ2-7	few	CASSQGKGLAGNEQYF	TGCGCCAGCAGCCAAGGGAAAGGACTAGCGGGGAACGAGCAGTACTTC
-	TRBV19	TRBJ1-5	-	CASRDYGGQPQHF	TGTGCCAGTAGGGATTATGGGGGTCAGCCCCAGCATTTT
-	TRBV7-8	TRBJ1-6	few	CASSFGGRSGPGSPLHF	TGTGCCAGCAGCTTCGGAGGCCGCTCTGGCCCTGGTTCACCCCTCCACTTT
-	TRBV19	TRBJ2-3	-	CASREQGRADTQYF	TGTGCCAGTAGGGAACAGGGACGGGCAGATACGCAGTATTTT
TRBD1	TRBV6-6	TRBJ2-7	-	CASSYLQGNYEQYF	TGTGCCAGCAGCTACTTACAGGGGAACTACGAGCAGTACTTC
TRBD2	TRBV5-1	TRBJ2-3	few	CASSGGLAYTDTQYF	TGCGCCAGCAGCGGAGGACTAGCATACACAGATACGCAGTATTTT
-	TRBV19	TRBJ1-4	many	CASSGGYGEKLFF	TGTGCCAGTAGTGGAGGATATGGTGAAAAACTGTTTTTT
-	TRBV5-1	TRBJ2-1	-	CASSQGQEYNEQFF	TGCGCCAGCAGCCAAGGACAAGAATACAATGAGCAGTTCTTC
-	TRBV29-1	TRBJ2-5	few	CSSGFSETQYF	TGCAGCTCCGGGTTTTCGGAGACCCAGTACTTC
-	TRBV11-2	TRBJ1-2	few	CASSLGISGKGRPYGYTF	TGTGCCAGCAGCTTAGGAATCTCGGGGAAGGGGCGCCCGTATGGCTACACCTTC
-	TRBV5-6	TRBJ2-7	-	CASSLVDRRSYEQYF	TGTGCCAGCAGCTTGGTTGATCGTCGCTCCTACGAGCAGTACTTC
-	TRBV19	TRBJ1-2	few	CASTKGSYGYTF	TGTGCCAGTACGAAGGGTTCCTATGGCTACACCTTC
-	TRBV7-2	TRBJ2-5	-	CASGRGGETQYF	TGTGCCAGCGGACGGGGCGGAGAGACCCAGTACTTC
TRBD1	TRBV6-1	TRBJ1-6	few	CASILTGTANSPLHF	TGTGCCAGCATTTTGACCGGGACAGCTAATTCACCCCTCCACTTT
-	TRBV20-1	TRBJ1-1	few	CSAAISGRAFF	TGCAGTGCTGCAATCTCGGGGAGGGCTTTCTTT
TRBD2	TRBV7-8	TRBJ2-3	-	CASSFRRGAGSDTQYF	TGTGCCAGCAGCTTCAGGCGGGGGGCAGGTTCGGATACGCAGTATTTT
-	TRBV7-7	TRBJ2-1	-	CASSLAVSFNEQFF	TGTGCCAGCAGCTTAGCCGTAAGTTTCAATGAGCAGTTCTTC
-	TRBV19	TRBJ1-1	-	CASSLRLEPNTEAFF	TGTGCCAGTAGTTTGCGCCTCGAGCCGAACACTGAAGCTTTCTTT
-	TRBV7-9	TRBJ1-1	-	CASSRQSNTEAFF	TGTGCCAGCAGCCGACAGTCTAACACTGAAGCTTTCTTT
TRBD1	TRBV2	TRBJ2-2	few	CASSGRDRNTGELFF	TGTGCCAGCAGCGGAAGGGACAGAAACACCGGGGAGCTGTTTTTT
-	TRBV7-2	TRBJ1-2	-	CASSVDRNPNYGYTF	TGTGCCAGCAGCGTGGACAGAAACCCTAACTATGGCTACACCTTC
-	TRBV12-5	TRBJ2-5	-	CASGFYRGETQYF	TGTGCTAGTGGTTTTTATAGGGGGGAGACCCAGTACTTC
-	TRBV5-1	TRBJ1-6	-	CASSLSLERNSPLHF	TGCGCCAGCAGCTTGTCATTGGAACGTAATTCACCCCTCCACTTT
-	TRBV25-1	TRBJ1-2	-	CASSDVYGYTF	TGTGCCAGCAGTGACGTGTATGGCTACACCTTC
-	TRBV9	TRBJ1-5	-	CASSVGRVGQPQHF	TGCGCCAGCAGCGTCGGCAGGGTGGGTCAGCCCCAGCATTTT
-	TRBV7-9	TRBJ1-1	few	CASSFTGFSEGEEAFF	TGTGCCAGCAGCTTTACAGGTTTTTCGGAGGGAGAGGAAGCTTTCTTT
-	TRBV19	TRBJ1-2	few	CASRAIPNYGYTF	TGTGCCAGTAGGGCCATTCCGAACTATGGCTACACCTTC
-	TRBV11-2	TRBJ2-1	few	CASSLVLRGQFF	TGTGCCAGCAGCTTAGTGTTGCGGGGGCAGTTCTTC
-	TRBV10-3	TRBJ2-7	-	CASGKTYEQYF	TGTGCCAGCGGGAAAACCTACGAGCAGTACTTC
-	TRBV29-1	TRBJ2-2	-	CSVGGTGFATGELFF	TGCAGCGTTGGCGGAACAGGGTTCGCCACCGGGGAGCTGTTTTTT
TRBD1	TRBV28	TRBJ1-5	-	CASSFGGAGQGNQPQHF	TGTGCCAGCAGTTTTGGAGGTGCGGGACAGGGAAATCAGCCCCAGCATTTT
-	TRBV4-3	TRBJ1-6	-	CAGSQDWSPGGTGNSPPHF	TGCGCCGGCAGCCAAGATTGGAGTCCAGGCGGGACGGGGAATTCACCCCCCCACTTT
-	TRBV27	TRBJ2-3	few	CASSPTSWGGTDTQYF	TGTGCCAGCAGCCCAACCTCTTGGGGTGGCACAGATACGCAGTATTTT
-	TRBV29-1	TRBJ2-3	-	CSVESGGDTQYF	TGCAGCGTTGAAAGTGGGGGAGATACGCAGTATTTT
-	TRBV30	TRBJ1-4	-	CAWSVMGINEKLFF	TGTGCCTGGAGTGTCATGGGGATTAATGAAAAACTGTTTTTT
TRBD2	TRBV29-1	TRBJ2-3	-	CSVAGGLAGVGTQYF	TGCAGCGTTGCCGGGGGCTTAGCGGGAGTCGGTACGCAGTATTTT
-	TRBV19	TRBJ1-2	many	CASSLQGALNGGYTF	TGTGCCAGTAGTCTTCAGGGCGCTTTGAATGGGGGCTACACCTTC
-	TRBV15	TRBJ1-1	-	CATSRDPGFYAEAFF	TGTGCCACCAGCCGGGACCCCGGTTTCTATGCTGAAGCTTTCTTT
-	TRBV25-1	TRBJ1-1	-	CASTQGLGEAFF	TGTGCCAGCACACAGGGTCTCGGTGAAGCTTTCTTT
-	TRBV2	TRBJ1-6	few	CASSGGQGSSPLHF	TGTGCCAGCAGTGGGGGGCAAGGTAGCTCACCCCTCCACTTT
-	TRBV9	TRBJ1-1	few	CASSISQDTEAFF	TGTGCCAGCAGCATCTCACAGGACACTGAAGCTTTCTTT
TRBD1	TRBV10-2	TRBJ2-6	-	CASSSDRALTGANVLTF	TGCGCCAGCAGTTCGGACAGGGCTCTTACTGGGGCCAACGTCCTGACTTTC
-	TRBV15	TRBJ2-2	few	CATSRRTGELFF	TGTGCCACCTCGAGGCGGACCGGGGAGCTGTTTTTT
-	TRBV27	TRBJ2-2	-	CASSFESNTGELFF	TGTGCCAGCAGTTTTGAGTCGAACACCGGGGAGCTGTTTTTT
TRBD1	TRBV7-2	TRBJ2-2	-	CASSQTGTGVSGELFF	TGTGCCAGCAGCCAGACCGGGACAGGGGTCTCCGGGGAGCTGTTTTTT